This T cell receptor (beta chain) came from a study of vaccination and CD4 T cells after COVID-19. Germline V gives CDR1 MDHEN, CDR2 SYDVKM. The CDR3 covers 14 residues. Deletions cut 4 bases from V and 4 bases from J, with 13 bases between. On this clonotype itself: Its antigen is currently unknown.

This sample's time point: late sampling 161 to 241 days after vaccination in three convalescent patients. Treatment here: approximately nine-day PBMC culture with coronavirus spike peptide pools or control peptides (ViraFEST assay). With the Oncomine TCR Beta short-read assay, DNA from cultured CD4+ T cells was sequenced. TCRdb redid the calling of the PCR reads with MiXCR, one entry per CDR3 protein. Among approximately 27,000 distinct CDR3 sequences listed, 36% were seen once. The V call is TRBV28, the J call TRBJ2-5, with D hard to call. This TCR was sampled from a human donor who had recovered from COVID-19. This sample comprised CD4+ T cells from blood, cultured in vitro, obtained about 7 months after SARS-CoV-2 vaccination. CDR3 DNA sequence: TGTGCCAGCAGTTATGGGCCACCGGGAGAGACCCAGTACTTC. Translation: CASSYGPPGETQYF.